This TCR beta chain emerged from a study of T cells in Graves' hyperthyroidism and ophthalmopathy. This clonotype has at least ten counts. This CDR3 contains 15 residues. Germline V CDR1 and CDR2: MGHRA, YSYEKL. Losses at the gene ends were 7 bases for V and 4 bases for J; bases not matched to a gene: 7. TCR beta CDR3 regions were amplified from RNA transcripts. HTBI primers were used for first-round RT-PCR of the TCR CDR3. MiXCR was run by TCRdb on the multiplex PCR reads, yielding one entry per CDR3 protein. The table includes about 520,000 distinct CDR3 sequences, around a quarter detected once. The chain recombines TRBV4-1 with TRBJ1-5; 10 bases agree with TRBD1. Specimen: blood. This sequence was found in a woman aged 25 to 39 with Graves' ophthalmopathy. CDR3: CASKGTGEGNQPQHF. CDR3 nucleotide sequence: TGCGCCAGCAAGGGGACAGGGGAAGGAAATCAGCCCCAGCATTTT.